This TCR beta chain was obtained from a study of T-cell memory formation after mild COVID-19. Study-level information: Largely, the TCR clusters proved donor specific.

As regards this clonotype: The antigen is not known.

Trimming cost V 5 bases and J 3 bases; bases outside gene matches: 8. The CDR3 has 16 amino acids. CDR1 and CDR2 from the germline V gene are SGHTA and FQGTGA. Study results and caveats: The appearance of some responding clones in pre-infection memory suggested that cross-reactive memory joined. Clones shrinking between day 15 and 85 showed a balanced CD4/CD8 split, and those that grew later tilted toward CD4+.

TCRdb redid the calling of the 5' RACE reads with MiXCR, one entry per CDR3 protein. Found here are some 310,000 distinct CDR3 sequences, less than 25% of them singletons; the top ten hold 21%. The sequenced sample consisted of PBMCs or a T cell subset sorted from them (not recorded which). This TCR came from a young man who had mild COVID-19 (a few samples of this study predate the infection). Cell type and time point are not known. The gene calls are TRBV7-3 and TRBJ2-3, with 10 bases lining up with TRBD1. The CDR3 DNA follows: TGTGCCAGCAGCCCTAACCCGGGACAGGGGACAGATACGCAGTATTTT. Protein: CASSPNPGQGTDTQYF.